This T cell receptor (beta chain) was sequenced during a study of PD-L1 blockade in urothelial cancer. Overall study: Chemotherapy regimens numbering 0 to 3 had been given to patients. Median T cell yield per blood sample was 110,000 to 150,000 cells.

Time point meaning: peripheral blood 6 weeks after treatment start. Patients had locally advanced or metastatic urothelial carcinoma. The protocol was immunoSEQ multiplex PCR, while the TCRdb copy is restricted to in-frame clones and leaves out a portion. The data show about 120,000 clones, around 88% seen once. The V gene lost 3 bases and the J gene lost 4 bases, with 10 bases spanning the gap. The length of the CDR3 is 14 residues. Germline assignment: CDR1 SGDLS and CDR2 YYNGEE. The source of this sequence is a man aged 55 to 70 with urothelial cancer. The genes are TRBV9 and TRBJ1-4, with a tentative D call TRBD1 (6 bases). The specimen was PBMCs, collected around atezolizumab (anti-PD-L1) treatment. The CDR3 reads CASSAGHDNEKLFF. The CDR3 DNA sequence: TGTGCCAGCAGCGCGGGACATGATAATGAAAAACTGTTTTTT.